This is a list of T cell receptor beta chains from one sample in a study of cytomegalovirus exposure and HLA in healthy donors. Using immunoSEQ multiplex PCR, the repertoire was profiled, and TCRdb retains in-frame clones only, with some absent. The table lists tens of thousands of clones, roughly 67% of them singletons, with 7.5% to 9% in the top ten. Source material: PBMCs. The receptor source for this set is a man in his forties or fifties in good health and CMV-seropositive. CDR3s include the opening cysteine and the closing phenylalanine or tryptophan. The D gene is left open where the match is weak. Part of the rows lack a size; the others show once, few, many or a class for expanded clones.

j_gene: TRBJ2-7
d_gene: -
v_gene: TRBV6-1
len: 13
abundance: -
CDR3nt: TGTGCCAGCAGTGAACAGGGAACGGACGAGCAGTACTTC
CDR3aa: CASSEQGTDEQYF

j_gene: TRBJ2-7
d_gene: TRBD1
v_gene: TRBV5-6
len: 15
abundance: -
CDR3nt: TGTGCCAGCAGCTTGGGGGGACAGGGCTCCTACGAGCAGTACTTC
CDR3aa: CASSLGGQGSYEQYF

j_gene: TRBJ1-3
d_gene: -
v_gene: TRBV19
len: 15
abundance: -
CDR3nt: TGTGCCAGTAGCCTCGACCGGAGCTCTGGAAACACCATATATTTT
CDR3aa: CASSLDRSSGNTIYF

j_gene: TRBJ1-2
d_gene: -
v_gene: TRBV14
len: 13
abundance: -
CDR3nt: TGTGCCAGCAGCCAAGTTACAAGCTATGGCTACACCTTC
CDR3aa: CASSQVTSYGYTF

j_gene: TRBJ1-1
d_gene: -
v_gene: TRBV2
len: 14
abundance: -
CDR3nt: TGTGCCAGCAGTGTACAGGGCAGGGACGCTGAAGCTTTCTTT
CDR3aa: CASSVQGRDAEAFF

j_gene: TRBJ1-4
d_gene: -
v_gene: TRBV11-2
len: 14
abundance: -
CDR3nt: TGTGCCAGCAGCTCTAAAGCAGGGCTTGAAAAACTGTTTTTT
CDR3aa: CASSSKAGLEKLFF

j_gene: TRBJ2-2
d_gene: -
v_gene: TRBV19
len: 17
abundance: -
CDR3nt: TGTGCCAGTAGTATCGACAGAGGAGGGTTTACAACCGGGGAGCTGTTTTTT
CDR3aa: CASSIDRGGFTTGELFF

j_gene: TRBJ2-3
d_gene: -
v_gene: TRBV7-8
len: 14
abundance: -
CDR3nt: TGTGCCAGCACCGAGGGGGGGCAGACAGATACGCAGTATTTT
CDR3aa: CASTEGGQTDTQYF

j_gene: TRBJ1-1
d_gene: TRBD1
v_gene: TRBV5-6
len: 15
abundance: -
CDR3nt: TGTGCCAGCGAATTTGGGACAGGGAGGGGCACTGAAGCTTTCTTT
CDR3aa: CASEFGTGRGTEAFF

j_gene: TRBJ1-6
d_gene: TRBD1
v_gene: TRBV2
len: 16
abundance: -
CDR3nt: TGTGCCAGCAGTGACAGACAGGGCCTTTCTAATTCACCCCTCCACTTT
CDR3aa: CASSDRQGLSNSPLHF

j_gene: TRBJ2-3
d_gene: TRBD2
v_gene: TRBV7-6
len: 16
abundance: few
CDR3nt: TGTGCCAGCAGCTTAGTAACTAGCGGAAGCACAGATACGCAGTATTTT
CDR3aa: CASSLVTSGSTDTQYF

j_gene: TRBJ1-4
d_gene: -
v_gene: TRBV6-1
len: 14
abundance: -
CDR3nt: TGTGCCAGCAGTGAATCGGGGTACAATGAAAAACTGTTTTTT
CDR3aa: CASSESGYNEKLFF

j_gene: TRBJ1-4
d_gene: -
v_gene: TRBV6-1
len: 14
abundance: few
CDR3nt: TGTGCCAGCAGTGAAGTGGAGGGTAATGAAAAACTGTTTTTT
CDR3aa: CASSEVEGNEKLFF

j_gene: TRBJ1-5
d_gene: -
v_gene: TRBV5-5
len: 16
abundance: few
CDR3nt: TGTGCCAGCAGCTTGGCTCCGGGACTTTCGTATCAGCCCCAGCATTTT
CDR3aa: CASSLAPGLSYQPQHF

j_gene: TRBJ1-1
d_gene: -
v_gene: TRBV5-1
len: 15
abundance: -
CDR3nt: TGCGCCAGCAGCTTGGGGCAGGGGAAACGGGATGAAGCTTTCTTT
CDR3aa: CASSLGQGKRDEAFF

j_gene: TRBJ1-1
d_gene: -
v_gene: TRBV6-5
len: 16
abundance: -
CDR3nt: TGTGCCAGCAGTTACTCGGCTACCCGGGGGGGGGATAAAGCTTTCTTT
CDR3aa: CASSYSATRGGDKAFF

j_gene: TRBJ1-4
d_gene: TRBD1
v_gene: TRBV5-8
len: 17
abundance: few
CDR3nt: TGTGCCAGCAGCTTGGGGGGCGGACAGGCGCTGAATGAAAAACTGTTTTTT
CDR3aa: CASSLGGGQALNEKLFF